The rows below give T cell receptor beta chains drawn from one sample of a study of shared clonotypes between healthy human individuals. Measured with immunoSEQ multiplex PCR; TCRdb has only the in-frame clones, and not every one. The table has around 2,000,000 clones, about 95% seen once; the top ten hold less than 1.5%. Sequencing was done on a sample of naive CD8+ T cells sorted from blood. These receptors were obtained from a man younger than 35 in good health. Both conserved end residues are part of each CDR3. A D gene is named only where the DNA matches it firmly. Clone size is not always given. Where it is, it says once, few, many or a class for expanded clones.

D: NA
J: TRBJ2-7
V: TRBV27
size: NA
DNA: TGTGCCAGCAGTTTGCTTCGTACTGACAGGTCCCCCTACGAGCAGTACTTC
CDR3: CASSLLRTDRSPYEQYF

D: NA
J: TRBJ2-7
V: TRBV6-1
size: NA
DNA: TGTGCCAGCAGTGAAGGTTTCGGAACAGGGCTTAACGAGCAGTACTTC
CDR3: CASSEGFGTGLNEQYF

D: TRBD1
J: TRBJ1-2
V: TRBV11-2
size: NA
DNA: TGTGCCAGCAGCTTAGTGGGACAGGGGCATGGCTACACCTTC
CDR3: CASSLVGQGHGYTF

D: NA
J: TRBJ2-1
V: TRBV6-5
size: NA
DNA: TGTGCCAGCAGTCCGGGAGGGGGCAGGGGCAATGAGCAGTTCTTC
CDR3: CASSPGGGRGNEQFF

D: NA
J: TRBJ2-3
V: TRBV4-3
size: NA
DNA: TGCGCCAGCAGCCAAGATGCCAGCGGAGCATTGGATACGCAGTATTTT
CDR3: CASSQDASGALDTQYF

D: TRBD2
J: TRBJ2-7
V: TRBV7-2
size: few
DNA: TGTGCCAGCAGCTGGACTAGCGGGAGCTACGAGCAGTACTTC
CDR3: CASSWTSGSYEQYF

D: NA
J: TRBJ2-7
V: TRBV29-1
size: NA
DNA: TGCAGCGTTAGGGGAGTCAGCTCCTACGAGCAGTACTTC
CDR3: CSVRGVSSYEQYF

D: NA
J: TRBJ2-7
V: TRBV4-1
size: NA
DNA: TGCGCCAGCAGCCAAGATCTCGCTTCCTACGAGCAGTACTTC
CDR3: CASSQDLASYEQYF

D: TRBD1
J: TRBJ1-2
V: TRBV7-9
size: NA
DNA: TGTGCCAGCAGCGACTCGGGACAGAAATTCGGAAGTGGCTACACCTTC
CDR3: CASSDSGQKFGSGYTF

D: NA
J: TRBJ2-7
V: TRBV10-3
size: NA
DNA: TGTGCCATCAGTGAAAACCGGGACAAAAGCTCCTACGAGCAGTACTTC
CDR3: CAISENRDKSSYEQYF

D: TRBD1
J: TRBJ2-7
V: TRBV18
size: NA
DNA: TGTGCCAGCACCCTCGGGACAGGACTATACGAGCAGTACTTC
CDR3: CASTLGTGLYEQYF

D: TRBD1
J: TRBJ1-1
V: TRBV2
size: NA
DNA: TGTGCCAGCAGAAAGTCCCGGGACAGGGAGGATTTGGCTGAAGCTTTCTTT
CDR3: CASRKSRDREDLAEAFF

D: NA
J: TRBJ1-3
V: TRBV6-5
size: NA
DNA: TGTGCCAGCAGTTACTCAGGGGCTGGAAACACCATATATTTT
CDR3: CASSYSGAGNTIYF

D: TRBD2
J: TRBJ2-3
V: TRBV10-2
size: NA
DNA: TGCGCCAGCAGCCTCCTAGCGGGAGCAGATACGCAGTATTTT
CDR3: CASSLLAGADTQYF

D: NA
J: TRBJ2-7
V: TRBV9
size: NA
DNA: TGTGCCAGCAGCGTAGGAGGTATGTCATCCTACGAGCAGTACTTC
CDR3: CASSVGGMSSYEQYF

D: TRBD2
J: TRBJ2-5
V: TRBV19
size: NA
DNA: TGTGCCAGTAGTATTGGAACTAGCGCCCAAGAGACCCAGTACTTC
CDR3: CASSIGTSAQETQYF

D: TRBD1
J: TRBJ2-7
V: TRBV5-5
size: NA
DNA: TGTGCCAGCACCCCGCCGACAGGGGGCTACGAGCAGTACTTC
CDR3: CASTPPTGGYEQYF

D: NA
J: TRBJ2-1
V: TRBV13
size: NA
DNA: TGTGCCAGCAGCTTGAGAGCGGATTACAATGAGCAGTTCTTC
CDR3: CASSLRADYNEQFF

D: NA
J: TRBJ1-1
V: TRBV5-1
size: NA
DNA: TGCGCCAGCAGCTTGGAGTCGGGCCCCACTGAAGCTTTCTTT
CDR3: CASSLESGPTEAFF

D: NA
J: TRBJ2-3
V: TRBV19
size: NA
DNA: TGTGCCAGTAGTCTAGATTCTAGCACAGATACGCAGTATTTT
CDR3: CASSLDSSTDTQYF

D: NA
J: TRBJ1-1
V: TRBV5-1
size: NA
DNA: TGCGCCAGCAGCTGGAACAGGGAGCCTGAAGCTTTCTTT
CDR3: CASSWNREPEAFF

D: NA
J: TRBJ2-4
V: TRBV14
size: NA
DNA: TGTGCCAGCAGCCAACAAATGAACATTCAGTACTTC
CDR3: CASSQQMNIQYF

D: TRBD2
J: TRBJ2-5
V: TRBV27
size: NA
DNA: TGTGCCAGCAGTTCCCTCGGGAGGGAGACCCAGTACTTC
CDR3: CASSSLGRETQYF

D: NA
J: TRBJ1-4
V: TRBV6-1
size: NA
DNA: TGTGCCAGCGAAAACAGGGCACCTAATGAAAAACTGTTTTTT
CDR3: CASENRAPNEKLFF

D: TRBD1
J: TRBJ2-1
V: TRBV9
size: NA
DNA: TGTGCCAGCAGCGCAGGCGGGGGACAGGGAAACAATGAGCAGTTCTTC
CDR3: CASSAGGGQGNNEQFF

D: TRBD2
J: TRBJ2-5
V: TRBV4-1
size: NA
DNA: TGCGCCAGCAGCCCCCGGACTAGCGGGGAAGAGACCCAGTACTTC
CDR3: CASSPRTSGEETQYF

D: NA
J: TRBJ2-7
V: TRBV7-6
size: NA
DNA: TGTGCCAGCAGCTTCTCCCAGGGGGAGCAGTACTTC
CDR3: CASSFSQGEQYF

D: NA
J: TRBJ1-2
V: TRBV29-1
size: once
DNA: TGCAGCGTTGAAGATTGGTCCGACGATGGCTACACCTTC
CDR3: CSVEDWSDDGYTF

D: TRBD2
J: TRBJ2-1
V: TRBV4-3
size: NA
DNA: TGCGCCAGCAGCCAAGAGCGTCTAGCGGGATACAATGAGCAGTTCTTC
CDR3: CASSQERLAGYNEQFF

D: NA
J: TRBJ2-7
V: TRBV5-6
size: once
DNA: TGTGCCAGCAGCTTGGCAGGGTCGGGTTACGAGCAGTACTTC
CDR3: CASSLAGSGYEQYF

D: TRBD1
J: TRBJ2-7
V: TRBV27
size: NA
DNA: TGTGCCAGCAGTTTACAGTCTGTTAGGGGGCCCGCCTACGAGCAGTACTTC
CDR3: CASSLQSVRGPAYEQYF

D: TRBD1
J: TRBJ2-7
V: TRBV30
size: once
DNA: TGTGCCTGGGGTGTCGGGGACAGCTCCTACGAGCAGTACTTC
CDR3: CAWGVGDSSYEQYF

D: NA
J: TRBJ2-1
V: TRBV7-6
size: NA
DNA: TGTGCCAGCAGCTCAAGGACAGATTCCTACAATGAGCAGTTCTTC
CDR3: CASSSRTDSYNEQFF

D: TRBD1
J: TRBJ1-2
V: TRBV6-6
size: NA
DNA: TGTGCCAGCAGTTACGCCTCGGACAGGGATAAACAGGGCTACACCTTC
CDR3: CASSYASDRDKQGYTF

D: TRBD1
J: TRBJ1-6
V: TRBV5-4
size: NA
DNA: TGTGCCAGCAGCTTGGACAGGGGAGAGCTTTCACCCCTCCACTTT
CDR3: CASSLDRGELSPLHF

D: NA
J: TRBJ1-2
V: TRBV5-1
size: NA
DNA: TGCGCCAGCAGCTTGACAGGGAGCAGCAACTATGGCTACACCTTC
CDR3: CASSLTGSSNYGYTF

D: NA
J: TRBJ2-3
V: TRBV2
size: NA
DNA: TGTGCCAGCAGCGCGGGGCAGACTTCCACAGATACGCAGTATTTT
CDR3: CASSAGQTSTDTQYF

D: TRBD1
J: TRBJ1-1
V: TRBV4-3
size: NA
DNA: TGCGCCAGCAGCCCCTCAGGGGGCTGGGGAGCTTTCTTT
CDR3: CASSPSGGWGAFF

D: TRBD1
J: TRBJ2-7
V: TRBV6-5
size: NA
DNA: TGTGCCAGCAGTACTCCGGGACAGGGAACCCACGAGCAGTACTTC
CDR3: CASSTPGQGTHEQYF

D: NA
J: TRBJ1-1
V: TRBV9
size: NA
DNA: TGTGCCAGCAGCCCGCTAGAGGGGTCGGACACTGAAGCTTTCTTT
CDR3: CASSPLEGSDTEAFF

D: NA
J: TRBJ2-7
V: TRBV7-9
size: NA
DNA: TGTGCCAGCAGCTTAGCGGAGAGCTCCTACGAGCAGTACTTC
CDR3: CASSLAESSYEQYF

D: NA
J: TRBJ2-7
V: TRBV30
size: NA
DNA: TGTGCCTGGAGGGGGAGGGGGTTTTCCTACGAGCAGTACTTC
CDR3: CAWRGRGFSYEQYF

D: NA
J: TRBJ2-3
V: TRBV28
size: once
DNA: TGTGCCAGCAGTTCATACCGGGACGAGTACACAAATACGCAGTATTTT
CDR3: CASSSYRDEYTNTQYF

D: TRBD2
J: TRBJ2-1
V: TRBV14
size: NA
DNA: TGTGCCAGCAGCCAGCTAGCGGGAGGGGAGAATGAGCAGTTCTTC
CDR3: CASSQLAGGENEQFF

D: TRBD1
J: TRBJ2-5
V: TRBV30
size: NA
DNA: TGTGCCTGGAGCAGGACAGGACCCCAAGAGACCCAGTACTTC
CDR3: CAWSRTGPQETQYF

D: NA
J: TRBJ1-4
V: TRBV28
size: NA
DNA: TGTGCCAGCTCCTCTGGAGGCATCCGTGACGCAACTAATGAAAAACTGTTTTTT
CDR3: CASSSGGIRDATNEKLFF

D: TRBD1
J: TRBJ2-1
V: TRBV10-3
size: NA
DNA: TGTGCCACCCGGACAGGGGGCTACAATGAGCAGTTCTTC
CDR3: CATRTGGYNEQFF

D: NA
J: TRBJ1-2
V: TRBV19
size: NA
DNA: TGTGCCGCCACTCCGACAGGAGTCTATGGCTACACCTTC
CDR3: CAATPTGVYGYTF

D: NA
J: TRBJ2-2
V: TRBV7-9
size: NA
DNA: TGTGCCAGCAGCTCGGGACCGGCGAACACCGGGGAGCTGTTTTTT
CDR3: CASSSGPANTGELFF

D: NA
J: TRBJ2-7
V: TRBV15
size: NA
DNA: TGTGCCACCAGCAGGGGAAGTGGAGGCTACGAGCAGTACTTC
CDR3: CATSRGSGGYEQYF

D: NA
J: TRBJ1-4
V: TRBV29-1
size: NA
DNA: TGCAGCGTCCTAGAGACAGCAACTAATGAAAAACTGTTTTTT
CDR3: CSVLETATNEKLFF

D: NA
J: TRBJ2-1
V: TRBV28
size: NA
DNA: TGTGCCAGCATGCCCGACAGGAATTCCTACAATGAGCAGTTCTTC
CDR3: CASMPDRNSYNEQFF

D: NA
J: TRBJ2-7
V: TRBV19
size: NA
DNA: TGTGCCAGTAGTGAACAGCTCTCCTACGAGCAGTACTTC
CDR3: CASSEQLSYEQYF

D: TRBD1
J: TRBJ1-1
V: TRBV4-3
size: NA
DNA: TGCGCCAGCAGCCAAGTTCTGGGACAGGGCCCGAACACTGAAGCTTTCTTT
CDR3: CASSQVLGQGPNTEAFF

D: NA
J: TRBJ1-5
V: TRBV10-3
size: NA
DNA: TGTGCCATCAGTGAGTCTGCTACTTACAGGGTGGATCAGCCCCAGCATTTT
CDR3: CAISESATYRVDQPQHF

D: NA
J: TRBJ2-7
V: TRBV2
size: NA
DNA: TGTGCCAGCAGGGCCAGGGAAGCGAGCTCCTACGAGCAGTACTTC
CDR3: CASRAREASSYEQYF

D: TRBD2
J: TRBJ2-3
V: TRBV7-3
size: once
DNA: TGTGCCAGCAGCCGACTAGCGGGGGGGCAGACAGATACGCAGTATTTT
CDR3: CASSRLAGGQTDTQYF